Listed below are T cell receptor beta chains from one sample, sequenced in a study of T-cell memory formation after mild COVID-19. Via MiXCR, TCRdb re-called the 5' RACE reads, giving one row per CDR3 protein. The data contain 200,000 to 250,000 distinct CDR3 sequences, 9.5% to 10% of them seen just once; the ten biggest clones take up 3.5%. What was sequenced was PBMCs or a T cell subset sorted from them (not recorded which). Source of these receptors: a man aged 18 to 30 who had mild COVID-19 (a few samples of this study predate the infection). Cell type and time point are not known. The CDR3 runs from the conserved cysteine through the conserved F or W. A D gene is named only where the DNA matches it firmly. Rows may omit the clone size; those that give it use once, few, many or a size class.

CDR3 DNA	CDR3 protein	D gene	V gene	J gene	clone size
TGTGCCAGCAGTTTCCCAGGGTCGGCCCAGTACTTC	CASSFPGSAQYF	NA	TRBV12-3/TRBV12-4	TRBJ2-7	few
TGCGCCAGCAGCCAACGACAGGGTGGTATGGATCAGCCCCAGCATTTT	CASSQRQGGMDQPQHF	TRBD1	TRBV4-1	TRBJ1-5	few
TGCGCCAGCAGCTTCGCTACACAGAGCACCGGGGAGCTGTTTTTT	CASSFATQSTGELFF	NA	TRBV5-1	TRBJ2-2	many
TGTGCCAGCAGACCCCTAGCGGGGGTGGCAGATACGCAGTATTTT	CASRPLAGVADTQYF	TRBD2	TRBV28	TRBJ2-3	few
TGTGCCAGCAGCCGACAGGGTCAGGGCTACGAGCAGTACTTC	CASSRQGQGYEQYF	TRBD1	TRBV6-5	TRBJ2-7	few
TGCGCCAGCAGCCGGAGCGGCCCGGGCAGAGGAACCGGGGAGCTGTTTTTT	CASSRSGPGRGTGELFF	NA	TRBV4-1	TRBJ2-2	few
TGTGCCAGCAGCGTACTACAGGGAGGCGGGGAGCTGTTTTTT	CASSVLQGGGELFF	NA	TRBV9	TRBJ2-2	many
TGTGCCAGCAGTTATTCCCGCGGAAATGAGCAGTTCTTC	CASSYSRGNEQFF	NA	TRBV6-5	TRBJ2-1	many
TGTGCCAGCTCACCCTCTCACGGGAGGAACACTGAAGCTTTCTTT	CASSPSHGRNTEAFF	NA	TRBV18	TRBJ1-1	NA
TGTGCCATCAGTGTCTCCGCAGATAACTATGGCTACACCTTC	CAISVSADNYGYTF	NA	TRBV10-3	TRBJ1-2	NA
TGTGCCAGCAGTTTCGGATACACCATATATTTT	CASSFGYTIYF	NA	TRBV12-3/TRBV12-4	TRBJ1-3	few
TGCGCCAGCAGCTTCCCGGGGGACGATACGCAGTATTTT	CASSFPGDDTQYF	NA	TRBV5-1	TRBJ2-3	many
TGTGCCAGCTCACCAGAGGTTGCCGGGGCGGGTAGCACAGATACGCAGTATTTT	CASSPEVAGAGSTDTQYF	NA	TRBV18	TRBJ2-3	NA
TGCGCCAGCAAACGGGGGGGGATGGGGGAGACCCAGTACTTC	CASKRGGMGETQYF	TRBD2	TRBV10-2	TRBJ2-5	few
TGTGCCAGCAGCTTGGATAGCGGGGGGACAGATACGCAGTATTTT	CASSLDSGGTDTQYF	TRBD2	TRBV5-4	TRBJ2-3	NA
TGCGCCAGCAGCCGAGAGTCGGTTGGTTCAGATACGCAGTATTTT	CASSRESVGSDTQYF	NA	TRBV4-3	TRBJ2-3	NA